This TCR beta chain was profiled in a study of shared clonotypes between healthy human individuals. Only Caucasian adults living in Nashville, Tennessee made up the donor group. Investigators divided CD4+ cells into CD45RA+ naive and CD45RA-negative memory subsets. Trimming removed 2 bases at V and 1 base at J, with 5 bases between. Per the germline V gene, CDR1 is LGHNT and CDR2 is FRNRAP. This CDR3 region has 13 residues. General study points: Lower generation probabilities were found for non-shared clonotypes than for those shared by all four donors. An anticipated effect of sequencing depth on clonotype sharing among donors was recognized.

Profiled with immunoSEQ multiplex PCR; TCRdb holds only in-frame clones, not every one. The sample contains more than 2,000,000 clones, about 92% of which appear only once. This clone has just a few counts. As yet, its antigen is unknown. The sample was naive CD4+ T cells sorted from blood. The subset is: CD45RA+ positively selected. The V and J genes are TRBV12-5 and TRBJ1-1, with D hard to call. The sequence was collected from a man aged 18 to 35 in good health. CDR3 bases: TGTGCTAGTGGTTTGAGGGAGAACACTGAAGCTTTCTTT. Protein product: CASGLRENTEAFF. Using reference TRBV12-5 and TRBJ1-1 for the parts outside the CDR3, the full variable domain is DARVTQTPRHKVTEMGQEVTMRCQPILGHNTVFWYRQTMMQGLELLAYFRNRAPLDDSGMPKDRFSAEMPDATLATLKIQPSEPRDSAVYFCASGLRENTEAFFGQGTRLTVV.